This TCR beta chain comes out of a study of blood T cell repertoires in COVID-19. Overall study context: Sites in the United States, Italy and Spain provided acute and convalescent COVID-19 samples. T cells, B-cell-depleted T cells, or PBMCs supplied cDNA or gDNA.

As processed by the authors: Researchers report that nucleated cell counts were estimated from reference gene primer amplification. The method was immunoSEQ multiplex PCR; TCRdb's version includes in-frame clones alone and lacks a portion of them. The V and J calls and the clone size are those of that table, but D and trimming were determined from the DNA. The sample comprises about 140,000 clones, roughly three quarters of which are singletons, and roughly 8.6% rests with the top ten. This CDR3 contains 14 residues. V was cut by 3 bases and J by 3 bases, with 9 bases left in between. Germline V gives CDR1 SGHVS, CDR2 FQNEAQ.

The chain combines TRBV7-8 with TRBJ1-3; TRBD1 is a possible D gene (6 bases). The sequencing sample was made of peripheral blood. The sequence was obtained from a man aged 50 or older with active or convalescent COVID-19. This CDR3 is CASSFRGIGNTIYF. In DNA form, the CDR3 reads TGTGCCAGCAGCTTCAGGGGTATTGGAAACACCATATATTTT.